Following are 8 T cell receptor beta chains from one sample sequenced in a study of CD8+ T cells in alopecia areata. The treatment here: oral pan-JAK inhibitor, 5-10 mg twice daily. Reverse transcription of extracted RNA yielded cDNA, which provided the sequencing template. Data came from immunoSEQ multiplex PCR; TCRdb stores just in-frame clones and leaves some out. The sample contains roughly 200,000 clones, around half of which appear only once. Sequencing was performed on CD8+ T cells sorted from blood, taken at week 24, from a patient treated with tofacitinib. The receptor set was obtained from a human donor with alopecia areata.

The sample holds a few counts of this clone. The rearrangement joins TRBV7-6 to TRBJ2-5; 9 bases are a match to TRBD1. Germline V gene data show CDR1 as SGHVS and CDR2 as FNYEAQ. V was pared by 5 bases and J by 2 bases, with 15 bases of the junction left unmatched. CDR3 size: 18 residues. The DNA of the CDR3 is TGTGCCAGCAGCCCCCCCCGAGGGACAGGGTCGGTACAAGAGACCCAGTACTTC. Protein: CASSPPRGTGSVQETQYF.

The gene calls are TRBV11-2 and TRBJ1-6; D not resolved. Trimming removed 5 bases at V and 8 bases at J, with 16 bases between. CDR3 length: 15 residues. Germline CDR1 and CDR2: SGHAT and FQNNGV. CDR3 nucleotide sequence: TGTGCCAGCAGCACCTCAGACCAGCGGGATTCACCCCTCCACTTT. Translation gives CASSTSDQRDSPLHF.

The rearrangement uses TRBV7-9 and TRBJ1-2; D is possibly TRBD1 (5 bases). Trimming removed 8 bases from V and 5 bases from J, with 12 bases in between. This CDR3 region has 12 residues. CDR1 and CDR2 from the germline V gene are SEHNR and FQNEAQ (reference sequence). CDR3 amino acids: CASVTQGYGYTF. CDR3 nucleotides: TGTGCCAGCGTCACGCAGGGTTATGGCTACACCTTC.

The chain is built from TRBV30 and TRBJ1-1, with 7 bases lining up with TRBD1. Germline V gene sequence: CDR1 GTSNPN, CDR2 SVGIG (reference sequence). V trimming: 0 bases; J trimming: 6 bases; junction bases outside the gene matches: 7. This CDR3 comprises 14 residues. The CDR3: CAWSVLTQGPEAFF. As DNA, the CDR3 is TGTGCCTGGAGTGTTCTTACACAGGGGCCTGAAGCTTTCTTT.

The rearrangement links TRBV6-5 to TRBJ2-2, with 9 bases identical to TRBD1. V was pared by 2 bases and J by 5 bases, with 3 bases of the junction left unmatched. This CDR3 is 15 amino acids long. Germline V CDR1 and CDR2: MNHEY, SVGAGI. CDR3 amino acids: CASSYGQGPTGELFF. CDR3 bases: TGTGCCAGCAGTTACGGACAGGGGCCAACCGGGGAGCTGTTTTTT.

This chain connects TRBV2 to TRBJ1-2; D may be TRBD1 (6 bases). Germline CDR1 SNHLY, CDR2 FYNNEI. The V end was cut by 1 base, the J end by 6 bases, with 9 bases between. There are 13 residues in the CDR3. In DNA form, the CDR3 reads TGTGCCAGCAGTGAAGGCACAGGGAATGGCTACACCTTC. Translation gives CASSEGTGNGYTF.

The count of this clone is one. This chain connects TRBV5-1 to TRBJ2-7; D ambiguous. Germline V gene sequence: CDR1 SGHRS, CDR2 YFSETQ. V was trimmed by 2 bases and J by 1 base, leaving 10 bases between them. The CDR3 loop spans 14 amino acids. The CDR3: CASSFSAGSYEQYF. DNA of the CDR3: TGCGCCAGCAGCTTTTCAGCAGGATCCTACGAGCAGTACTTC.

The CDR3 reads CASSLIWDYGYTF. The CDR3 DNA sequence: TGTGCCAGCAGTTTAATATGGGACTATGGCTACACCTTC. The V call is TRBV7-9, the J call TRBJ1-2; D is undetermined. This CDR3 has 13 amino acids. The germline V gene has CDR1 SEHNR and CDR2 FQNEAQ (reference sequence). Trimming removed 6 bases at V and 3 bases at J, with 11 bases between.